The sequence of this TCR beta chain was determined in a study of T cell responses to AZD1222 COVID-19 vaccine. Notes on the study in general: Most donors were white British and more were female, and clonal diversity was possibly underestimated. The study found Spike-specific TCR breadth and depth rose after two AZD1222 doses.

On this clone itself: Its matching antigen is unknown.

Measured with immunoSEQ multiplex PCR; TCRdb has only the in-frame clones, and not every one. Found here are around 110,000 clones, roughly 84% of them singletons; the top ten hold roughly 8%. The sample consisted of peripheral blood, taken on day 0 of AZD1222 vaccination. The source of this sequence is an adult in good health.

CDR3 nucleotides: TGTGCCACCGGAGCGGCTAGCGGGAGGAATGAGCAGTTCTTC. This sequence encodes CATGAASGRNEQFF. The chain employs TRBV24-1 and TRBJ2-1; 11 bases fit TRBD2. V shed 9 bases, J shed 7 bases, and the junction held 7 bases outside the gene matches. Per germline, CDR1 KGHDR and CDR2 SFDVKD. The CDR3 is 14 residues long.